This T cell receptor beta chain came from a study of blood T cell repertoires in COVID-19. Looking at the study overall: PBMCs, B-cell-depleted T cells, or T cells were the source of the cDNA or gDNA that made up the material.

In the authors' methods: Estimation of nucleated cell counts relied on the amplification of reference gene primers. Only in-frame clones appear in the TCRdb table, and some are missing; sequencing was by immunoSEQ multiplex PCR. That table supplies the V and J calls and clone size; D and trimming were determined from the DNA. The sample lists nearly 110,000 clones; around 78% were seen once. Sequenced sample: peripheral blood. The TCR sequence derives from an elderly man with COVID-19, enrolled during active disease.

CDR3 protein: CASSLAQFGTDTQYF. As DNA, the CDR3 is TGCGCCAGCAGCTTGGCACAGTTCGGCACAGATACGCAGTATTTT. V is TRBV5-1 and J is TRBJ2-3, with no clear D. CDR1 and CDR2 (germline): SGHRS, YFSETQ. CDR3 length: 15 amino acids. Trimming shortened V by 0 bases and J by 1 base, and 9 bases separated the two germline ends.